This T cell receptor (beta chain) comes out of a study of blood T cell repertoires in COVID-19 (dated by TCRdb to about 2020). Background on the whole study: Samples from collaborators originated in the United States, Italy and Spain and spanned both the acute and convalescent phases of COVID-19. The prospective study material was composed of cDNA or gDNA derived from T cells, B-cell-depleted T cells, or PBMCs. Deeply sampled blood TCRbeta repertoires from subjects exposed to, actively infected with, or recovered from COVID-19 were included in the dataset. The repertoires were released in a freely available public database meant as a resource for research on the immune response to SARS-CoV-2. Samples came from the ongoing ImmuneRACE study (first 160 participants) plus 1,254 subjects from 6 global collaborators. Nearly every sample came with metadata listing a de-identified subject ID, COVID-19 status, age in years and sex. Where HLA class I and class II types were available, the types were taken from metadata supplied by the sample provider, not from assay-based typing.

From its cysteine to its phenylalanine, the CDR3 spans 14 amino acids. CDR3 DNA is the only sequence kept; it has 42 bases, read in frame from the first base. A distance of 12 bases separates the germline ends of V and J, which lose 6 bases and 1 base respectively. CDR1 and CDR2 are drawn from the germline V gene (reference sequence): SEHNR, FQNEAQ. Participants in the prospective study were aged roughly 18 to 89 years, lived in 24 United States geographic areas, and enrolled through a virtual design. In the prospective study, cohorts were assigned on the basis of participant-reported clinical history obtained from a screening survey and a study questionnaire. Exposed participants were defined as having been in contact with someone with a PCR-confirmed or clinician-diagnosed COVID-19 case within 2 weeks of study entry. In the prospective study, mobile phlebotomists collected whole blood, serum and a nasopharyngeal or oropharyngeal swab from each participant. Over a roughly 2-month period, participants in the prospective study had the option of providing additional blood draws and questionnaires. Blood samples from the prospective study were shipped frozen or at room temperature prior to DNA extraction.

Details on this clone: The antigen it binds to is not known. One base away there is no much larger clone; base qualities are not given.

Points the paper makes about the study in general: Clinical and demographic metadata were provided uncurated, with the amount varying by source and participant.

TCRbeta CDR3 regions were amplified from genomic DNA by means of the immunoSEQ Assay, a bias-controlled multiplex PCR. The authors' analysis ran thus. Nucleated cell counts per sample were estimated from amplification of reference gene primers within the assay. To quantify the absolute abundance of each unique TCRbeta CDR3 rearrangement, sequence reads were collapsed and filtered. For each sample, productive Simpson clonality was calculated by taking the square root of Simpson's diversity index across productive rearrangements. TCRdb re-hosts the immuneACCESS table, in-frame sequences only. Its copies lack some clones; in the studies checked, an unresolved V gene accounts for under half of them, and the cause for the rest is not known. V, J and clone size are those of that table, while D and trimming were read from the DNA. The sample table contains 200,000 to 250,000 clones; only one count was recorded for 90% of them. The ten largest make up approximately 0.9% of the sample.

What was sequenced was PBMCs or T cells enriched from blood (not recorded which). The rearranged segments are TRBV7-9 and TRBJ2-5; 6 matching bases give a weak D call of TRBD2. The TCR comes from a man aged 50 to 60 who had been exposed to COVID-19. CDR3 loop: CASRGGAAQETQYF. Here is the DNA: TGTGCCAGCAGGGGCGGGGCGGCCCAAGAGACCCAGTACTTC.